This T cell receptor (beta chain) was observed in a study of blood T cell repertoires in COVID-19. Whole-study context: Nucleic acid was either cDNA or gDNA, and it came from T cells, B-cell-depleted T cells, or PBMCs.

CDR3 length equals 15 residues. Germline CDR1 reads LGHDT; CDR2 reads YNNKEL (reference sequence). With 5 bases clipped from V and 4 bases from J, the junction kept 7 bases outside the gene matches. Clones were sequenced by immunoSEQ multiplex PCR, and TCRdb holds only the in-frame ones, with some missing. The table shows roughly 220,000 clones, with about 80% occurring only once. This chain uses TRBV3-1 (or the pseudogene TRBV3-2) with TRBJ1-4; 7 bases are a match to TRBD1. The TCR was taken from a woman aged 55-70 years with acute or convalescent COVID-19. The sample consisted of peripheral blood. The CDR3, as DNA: TGTGCCAGCAGCGAAACGGGACAGAATAATGAAAAACTGTTTTTT. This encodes CASSETGQNNEKLFF.